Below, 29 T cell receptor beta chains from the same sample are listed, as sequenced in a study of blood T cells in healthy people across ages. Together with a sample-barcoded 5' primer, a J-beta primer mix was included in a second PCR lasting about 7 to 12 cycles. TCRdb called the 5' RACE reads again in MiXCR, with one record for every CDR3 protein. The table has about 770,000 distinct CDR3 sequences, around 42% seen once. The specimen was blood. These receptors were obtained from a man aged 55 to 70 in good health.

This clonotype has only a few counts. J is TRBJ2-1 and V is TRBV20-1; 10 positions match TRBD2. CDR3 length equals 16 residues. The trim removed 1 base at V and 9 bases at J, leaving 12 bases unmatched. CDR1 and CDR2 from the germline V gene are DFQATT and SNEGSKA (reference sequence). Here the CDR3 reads CSARGYRAGGRVEQFF. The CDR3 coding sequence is TGCAGTGCTAGAGGTTATCGAGCGGGGGGGCGGGTTGAGCAGTTCTTC.

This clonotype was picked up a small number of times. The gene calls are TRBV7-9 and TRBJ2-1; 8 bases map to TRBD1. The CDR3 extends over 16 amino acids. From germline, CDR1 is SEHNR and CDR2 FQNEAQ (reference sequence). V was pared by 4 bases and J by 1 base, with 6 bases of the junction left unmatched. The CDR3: CASSSGQGWSYNEQFF. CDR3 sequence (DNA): TGTGCCAGCAGCTCCGGACAGGGTTGGTCCTACAATGAGCAGTTCTTC.

CDR3 residues: CASRRDGDYGYTF. DNA of the CDR3: TGTGCCAGCAGACGGGACGGAGACTATGGCTACACCTTC. The chain joins TRBV6-5 to TRBJ1-2; tentative D call: TRBD1 (5 bases). The V end was cut by 6 bases, the J end by 3 bases, with 11 bases between. The length of the CDR3 is 13 residues. Per the germline V gene, CDR1 is MNHEY and CDR2 is SVGAGI.

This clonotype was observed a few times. The CDR3 DNA reads as TGTGCCAGCAGCTTAGGGGGGACCGGGACTTCCTCTGCGAAGCAGTACTTC. Translation: CASSLGGTGTSSAKQYF. This chain uses TRBV7-2 with TRBJ2-7; maybe TRBD2 (6 bases). The CDR3 extends over 17 amino acids. Trimming shortened V by 1 base and J by 8 bases, and 24 bases separated the two germline ends. The V gene's germline CDR1 is SGHTA and CDR2 FQGNSA.

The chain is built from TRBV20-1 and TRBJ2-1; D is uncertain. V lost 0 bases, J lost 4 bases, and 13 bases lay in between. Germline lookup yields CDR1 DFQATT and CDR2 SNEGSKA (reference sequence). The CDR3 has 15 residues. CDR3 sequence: CSARDPVGLYNEQFF. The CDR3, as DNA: TGCAGTGCTAGAGATCCGGTCGGTCTTTACAATGAGCAGTTCTTC.

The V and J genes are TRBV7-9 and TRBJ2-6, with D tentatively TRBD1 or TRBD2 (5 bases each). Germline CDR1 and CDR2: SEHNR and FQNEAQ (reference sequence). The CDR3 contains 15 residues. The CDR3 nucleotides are TGTGCAGTTTCGGGACCGAGCTCTGGGGCCAACGTCCTGACTTTC. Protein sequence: CAVSGPSSGANVLTF.

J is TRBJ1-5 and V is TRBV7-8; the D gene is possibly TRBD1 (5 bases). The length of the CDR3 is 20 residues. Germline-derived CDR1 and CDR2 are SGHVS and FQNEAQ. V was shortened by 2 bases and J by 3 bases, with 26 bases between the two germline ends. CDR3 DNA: TGTGCCAGCAGCTTAACTCAGTTAACAGGTCGGAGGCCCTTCAATCAGCCCCAGCATTTT. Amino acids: CASSLTQLTGRRPFNQPQHF.

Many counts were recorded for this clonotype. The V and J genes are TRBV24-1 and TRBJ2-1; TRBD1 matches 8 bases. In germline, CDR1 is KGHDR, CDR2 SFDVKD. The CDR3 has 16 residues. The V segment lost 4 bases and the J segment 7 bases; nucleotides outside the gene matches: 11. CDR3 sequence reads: CATSDQGQAIGNEQFF. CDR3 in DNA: TGTGCCACCAGTGACCAGGGACAGGCAATAGGGAATGAGCAGTTCTTC.

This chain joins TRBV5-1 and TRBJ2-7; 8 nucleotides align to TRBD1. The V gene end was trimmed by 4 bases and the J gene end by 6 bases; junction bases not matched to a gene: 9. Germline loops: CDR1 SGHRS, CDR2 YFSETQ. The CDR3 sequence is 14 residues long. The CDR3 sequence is CASSPAGGNGEQYF. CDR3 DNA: TGCGCCAGCAGCCCGGCAGGGGGCAACGGCGAGCAGTACTTC.

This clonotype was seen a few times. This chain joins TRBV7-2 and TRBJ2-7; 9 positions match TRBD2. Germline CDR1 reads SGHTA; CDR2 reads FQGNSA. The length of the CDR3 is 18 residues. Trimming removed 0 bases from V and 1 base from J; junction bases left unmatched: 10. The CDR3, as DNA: TGTGCCAGCAGCTTAGCCTGGGTTTTGGCGGGGGGGTCCTACGAGCAGTACTTC. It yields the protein CASSLAWVLAGGSYEQYF.

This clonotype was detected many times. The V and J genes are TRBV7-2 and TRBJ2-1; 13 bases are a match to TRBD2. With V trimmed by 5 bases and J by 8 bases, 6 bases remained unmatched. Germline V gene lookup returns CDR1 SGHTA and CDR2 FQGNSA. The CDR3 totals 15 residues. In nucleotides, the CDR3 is TGTGCCAGCAGCCTTACTAGCGGGGGGGCCCATGAGCAGTTCTTC. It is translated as CASSLTSGGAHEQFF.

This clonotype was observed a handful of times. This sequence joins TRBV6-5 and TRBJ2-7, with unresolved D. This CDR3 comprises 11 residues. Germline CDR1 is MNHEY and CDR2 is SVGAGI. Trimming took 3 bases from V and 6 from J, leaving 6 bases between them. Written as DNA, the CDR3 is TGTGCCAGCAGTTATTACGGCGAGCAGTACTTC. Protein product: CASSYYGEQYF.

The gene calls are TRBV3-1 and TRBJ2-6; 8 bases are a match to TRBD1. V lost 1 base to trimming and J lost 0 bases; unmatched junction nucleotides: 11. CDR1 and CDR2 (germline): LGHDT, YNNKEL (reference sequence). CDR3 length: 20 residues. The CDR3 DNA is TGTGCCAGCAGCCAAGCCACCGGGACAGGTCAATTCTCTGGGGCCAACGTCCTGACTTTC. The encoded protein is CASSQATGTGQFSGANVLTF.

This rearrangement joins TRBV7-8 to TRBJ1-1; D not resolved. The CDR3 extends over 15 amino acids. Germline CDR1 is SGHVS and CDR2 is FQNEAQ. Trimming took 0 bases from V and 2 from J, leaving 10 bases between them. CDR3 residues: CASSLAGRANTEAFF. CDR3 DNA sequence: TGTGCCAGCAGCTTAGCAGGACGGGCCAACACTGAAGCTTTCTTT. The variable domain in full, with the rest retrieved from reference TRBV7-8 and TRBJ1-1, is GAGVSQSPRYKVAKRGQDVALRCDPISGHVSLFWYQQALGQGPEFLTYFQNEAQLDKSGLPSDRFFAERPEGSVSTLKIQRTQQEDSAVYLCASSLAGRANTEAFFGQGTRLTVV.

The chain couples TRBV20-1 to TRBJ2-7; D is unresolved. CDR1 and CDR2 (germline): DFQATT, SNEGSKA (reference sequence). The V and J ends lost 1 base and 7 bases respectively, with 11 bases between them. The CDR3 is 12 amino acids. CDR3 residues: CSARGDYNEQYF. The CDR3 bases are TGCAGTGCTAGAGGGGATTACAATGAGCAGTACTTC.

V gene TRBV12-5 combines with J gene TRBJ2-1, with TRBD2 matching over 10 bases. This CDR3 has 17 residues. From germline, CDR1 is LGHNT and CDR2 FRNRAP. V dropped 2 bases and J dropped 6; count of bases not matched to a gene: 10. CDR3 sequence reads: CASGLSTSGARINEQFF. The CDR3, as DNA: TGTGCTAGTGGTTTGTCAACTAGCGGGGCACGTATCAATGAGCAGTTCTTC.

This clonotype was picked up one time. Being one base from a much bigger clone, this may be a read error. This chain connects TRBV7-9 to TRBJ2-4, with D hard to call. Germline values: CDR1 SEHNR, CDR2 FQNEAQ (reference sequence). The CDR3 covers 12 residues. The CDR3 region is CVSSLESDIQYF. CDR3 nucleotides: TGTGTCAGCAGCTTAGAATCCGACATTCAGTACTTC. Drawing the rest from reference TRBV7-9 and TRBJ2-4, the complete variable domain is DTGVSQNPRHKITKRGQNVTFRCDPISEHNRLYWYRQTLGQGPEFLTYFQNEAQLEKSRLLSDRFSAERPKGSFSTLEIQRTEQGDSAMYLCVSSLESDIQYFGAGTRLSVL.

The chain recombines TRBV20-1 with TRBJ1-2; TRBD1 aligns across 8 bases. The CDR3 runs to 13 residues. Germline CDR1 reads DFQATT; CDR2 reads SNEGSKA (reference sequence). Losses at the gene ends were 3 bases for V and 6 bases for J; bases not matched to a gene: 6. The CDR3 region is CSASSDRGNGYTF. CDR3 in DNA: TGCAGTGCTAGTTCTGACAGGGGAAATGGCTACACCTTC.

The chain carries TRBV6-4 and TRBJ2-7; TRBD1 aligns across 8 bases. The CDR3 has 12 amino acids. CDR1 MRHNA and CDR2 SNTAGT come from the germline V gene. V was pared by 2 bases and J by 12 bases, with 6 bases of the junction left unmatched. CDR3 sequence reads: CASSDNQGAWYF. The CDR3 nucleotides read TGTGCCAGCAGTGACAATCAGGGGGCGTGGTACTTC.

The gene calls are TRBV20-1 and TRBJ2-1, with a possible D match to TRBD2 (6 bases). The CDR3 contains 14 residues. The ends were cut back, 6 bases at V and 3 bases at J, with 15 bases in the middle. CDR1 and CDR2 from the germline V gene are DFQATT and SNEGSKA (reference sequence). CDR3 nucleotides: TGCAGTGCCAGGAGGGAAGCAAGCTACAATGAGCAGTTCTTC. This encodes CSARREASYNEQFF.

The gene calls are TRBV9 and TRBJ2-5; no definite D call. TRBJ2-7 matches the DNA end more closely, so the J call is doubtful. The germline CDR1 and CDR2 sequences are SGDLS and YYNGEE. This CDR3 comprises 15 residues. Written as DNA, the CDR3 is TGTGCCAGCAGCGTAGCCCCGCAAGGGCCCCACGAGCAGTACTTC. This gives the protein CASSVAPQGPHEQYF.

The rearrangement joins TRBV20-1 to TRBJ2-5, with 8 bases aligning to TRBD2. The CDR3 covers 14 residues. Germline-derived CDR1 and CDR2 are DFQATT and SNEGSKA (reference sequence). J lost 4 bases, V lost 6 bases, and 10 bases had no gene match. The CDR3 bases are TGCAGTGCCCTTCGAGCGGGGGACGGAGAGACCCAGTACTTC. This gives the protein CSALRAGDGETQYF.

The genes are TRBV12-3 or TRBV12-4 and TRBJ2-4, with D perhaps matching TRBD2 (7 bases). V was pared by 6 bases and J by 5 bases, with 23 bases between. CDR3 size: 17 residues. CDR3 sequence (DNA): TGTGCCAGCAGCGTGGGGGGGGCAGCGGGTAGGGAAAACATTCAGTACTTC. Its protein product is CASSVGGAAGRENIQYF.

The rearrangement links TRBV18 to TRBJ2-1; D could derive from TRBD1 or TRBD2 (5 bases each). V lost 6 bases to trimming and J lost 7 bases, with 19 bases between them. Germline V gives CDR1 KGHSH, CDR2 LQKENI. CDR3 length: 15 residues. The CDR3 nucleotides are TGTGCCAGCTCCTCAGCCGGGACCCTCGAAAATGAGCAGTTCTTC. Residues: CASSSAGTLENEQFF.

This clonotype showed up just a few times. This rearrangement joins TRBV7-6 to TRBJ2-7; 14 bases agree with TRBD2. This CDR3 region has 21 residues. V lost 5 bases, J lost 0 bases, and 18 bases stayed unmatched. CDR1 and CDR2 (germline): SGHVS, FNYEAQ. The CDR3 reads CASSAQTPGLAGAHSSYEQYF. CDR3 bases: TGTGCCAGCAGCGCACAAACACCGGGACTAGCGGGGGCCCACAGCTCCTACGAGCAGTACTTC.

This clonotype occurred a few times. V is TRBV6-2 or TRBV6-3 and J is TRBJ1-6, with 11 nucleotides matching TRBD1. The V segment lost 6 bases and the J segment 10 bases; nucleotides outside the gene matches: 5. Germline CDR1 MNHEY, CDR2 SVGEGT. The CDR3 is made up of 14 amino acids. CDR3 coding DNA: TGTGCCAGCAGGATGGACAGGGGGCACTCACCCCTCCACTTT. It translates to CASRMDRGHSPLHF.

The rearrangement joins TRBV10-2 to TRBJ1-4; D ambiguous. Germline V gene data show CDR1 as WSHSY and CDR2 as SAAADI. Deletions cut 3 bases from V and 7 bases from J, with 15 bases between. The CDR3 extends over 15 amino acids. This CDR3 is CASSDGARQSEKLFF. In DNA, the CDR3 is TGCGCCAGCAGTGACGGTGCGAGGCAAAGTGAAAAACTGTTTTTT.

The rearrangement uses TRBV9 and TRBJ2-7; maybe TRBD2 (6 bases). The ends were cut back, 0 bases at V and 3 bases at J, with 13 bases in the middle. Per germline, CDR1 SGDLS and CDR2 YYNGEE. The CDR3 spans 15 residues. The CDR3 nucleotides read TGTGCCAGCAGCGTAGACGGAGGGTCCCACTACGAGCAGTACTTC. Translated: CASSVDGGSHYEQYF.

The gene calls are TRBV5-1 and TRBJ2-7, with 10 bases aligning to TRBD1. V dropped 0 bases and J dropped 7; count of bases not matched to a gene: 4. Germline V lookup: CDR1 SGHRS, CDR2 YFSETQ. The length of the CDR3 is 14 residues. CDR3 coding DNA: TGCGCCAGCAGCTTGGACGGACAGGGGGATGAGCAGTACTTC. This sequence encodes CASSLDGQGDEQYF.